A single sample gave rise to the 13 T cell receptor beta chains below, sequenced in a study of blood T cell repertoires in COVID-19. The repertoire was sequenced with immunoSEQ multiplex PCR; TCRdb's copy has only in-frame clones and lacks some. The data show about 180,000 clones, with approximately 85% seen just once and roughly 6% held by the top ten. Sequencing was performed on PBMCs or T cells enriched from blood (not recorded which). These receptors originate from a man aged 35 to 55 who had recovered from COVID-19.

This chain uses TRBV7-2 with TRBJ1-2; 11 bases line up with TRBD1. This CDR3 has 15 amino acids. Germline CDR1 and CDR2: SGHTA and FQGNSA. V shed 3 bases and J 7 bases; nucleotides not matched to a gene: 7. CDR3 in amino acids: CASSFAGTGGPGYTF. CDR3 bases: TGTGCCAGCAGCTTTGCCGGGACAGGGGGACCTGGCTACACCTTC. The variable domain in full, with the rest retrieved from reference TRBV7-2 and TRBJ1-2, is GAGVSQSPSNKVTEKGKDVELRCDPISGHTALYWYRQSLGQGLEFLIYFQGNSAPDKSGLPSDRFSAERTGGSVSTLTIQRTQQEDSAVYLCASSFAGTGGPGYTFGSGTRLTVV.

This chain connects TRBV18 to TRBJ1-1; D might be TRBD1 (6 bases). Germline CDR1 and CDR2: KGHSH and LQKENI. The CDR3 loop spans 15 amino acids. Trimming took 2 bases from V and 3 from J, leaving 13 bases between them. Here the CDR3 reads CASSPNQGPDTEAFF. CDR3 coding DNA: TGTGCCAGCTCACCAAATCAGGGGCCGGACACTGAAGCTTTCTTT.

The CDR3 nucleotides read TGTGCCTGGACCCCCACCGGGACAGTAAACAATGAGCAGTTCTTC. Residues: CAWTPTGTVNNEQFF. V is TRBV30 and J is TRBJ2-1; the match to TRBD1 covers 7 bases. Germline trimming cut 4 bases from V and 5 bases from J; bases unmatched to any gene: 11. From germline, CDR1 is GTSNPN and CDR2 SVGIG (reference sequence). The CDR3 covers 15 residues.

The rearrangement joins TRBV7-9 to TRBJ1-1; 9 bases align to TRBD1. The CDR3 length is 19 residues. The V and J ends lost 1 base and 4 bases, in that order; junction bases with no gene match: 16. CDR1 and CDR2 from the germline V gene are SEHNR and FQNEAQ (reference sequence). The CDR3 loop is CASSLVLGTGILRGTEAFF. The CDR3 DNA reads TGTGCCAGCAGCTTAGTTCTCGGGACAGGGATACTCCGGGGCACTGAAGCTTTCTTT.

V and J are TRBV4-1 and TRBJ1-3; the D gene is possibly TRBD1 (6 bases). CDR1 is MGHRA, CDR2 YSYEKL, per germline. The CDR3 is made up of 14 amino acids. Trimming took 4 bases from V and 1 from J, leaving 8 bases between them. The CDR3 nucleotides are TGCGCCAGCAGCCCAGGGGATTCTGGAAACACCATATATTTT. It encodes CASSPGDSGNTIYF.

In its sample, this clone was seen a few times. CDR3 residues: CASSEDRDYEQYF. As DNA, the CDR3 is TGTGCCAGCAGTGAGGACAGAGACTACGAGCAGTACTTC. V is TRBV6-1 and J is TRBJ2-7; a weak D match, TRBD1 (6 bases). With 3 bases removed from V and 3 bases from J, the gap between germline ends came to 9 bases. Germline V CDR1 and CDR2: MNHNS, SASEGT. CDR3 length equals 13 residues.

The chain is built from TRBV6-4 and TRBJ2-1; perhaps TRBD1 as D (6 bases). The germline CDR1 and CDR2 sequences are MRHNA and SNTAGT. V shed 3 bases and J shed 4 bases, with 16 bases lying between them. CDR3 size: 16 residues. The chain's CDR3 is CASSERGPGAYNEQFF. CDR3 nucleotide sequence: TGTGCCAGCAGTGAGAGGGGACCAGGGGCATACAATGAGCAGTTCTTC.

The chain combines TRBV30 with TRBJ2-7, with D hard to call. Germline CDR1 is GTSNPN and CDR2 is SVGIG (reference sequence). This CDR3 is built from 13 residues. Trimming stripped 1 base from V and 6 bases from J, with 13 bases between. The CDR3: CAWSAASRSEQYF. The CDR3 DNA reads as TGTGCCTGGAGTGCGGCTAGTAGATCCGAGCAGTACTTC.

Turning to this clone: The sample has other DNA sequences that encode this CDR3 too. The genes are TRBV25-1 and TRBJ1-2; possible D gene TRBD1, 6 bases. The V end was cut by 1 base, the J end by 2 bases, with 8 bases between. Germline CDR1 reads MGHDK; CDR2 reads SYGVNS. There are 14 residues in the CDR3. The CDR3 protein is CASSEFGQNYGYTF. In DNA, the CDR3 is TGTGCCAGCAGTGAATTTGGACAGAACTATGGCTACACCTTC.

The gene calls are TRBV11-3 and TRBJ1-2, with D uncertain. Germline V gives CDR1 SGHNT, CDR2 YENEEA. The CDR3 spans 16 residues. Trimming shortened V by 0 bases and J by 0 bases, and 11 bases separated the two germline ends. The CDR3 DNA reads TGTGCCAGCAGCTTAGAGGTTCTTTCGGCTAACTATGGCTACACCTTC. Amino acid sequence: CASSLEVLSANYGYTF.

The CDR3 loop is CASTLDSFNSPLHF. CDR3 sequence (DNA): TGTGCCAGCACCTTGGACAGTTTTAATTCACCCCTCCACTTT. This chain connects TRBV7-8 to TRBJ1-6; possibly TRBD1 for D (6 bases). Germline V gene data show CDR1 as SGHVS and CDR2 as FQNEAQ. The CDR3 totals 14 residues. Trimming shortened V by 7 bases and J by 6 bases, and 13 bases separated the two germline ends. The entire variable domain, with the rest obtained from reference TRBV7-8 and TRBJ1-6, is as follows: GAGVSQSPRYKVAKRGQDVALRCDPISGHVSLFWYQQALGQGPEFLTYFQNEAQLDKSGLPSDRFFAERPEGSVSTLKIQRTQQEDSAVYLCASTLDSFNSPLHFGNGTRLTVT.

The chain combines TRBV10-1 with TRBJ1-1, with D unclear. Germline CDR1 and CDR2: WNHNN and SYGVQD (reference sequence). Between the trimmed V and J ends, which lost 7 bases and 5 bases, there was a span of 17 bases. CDR3 length: 14 residues. The CDR3 nucleotides are TGCGCCAGCACCCCACCGGGAGCGGGGACTGAAGCTTTCTTT. This gives the protein CASTPPGAGTEAFF.

V usage is TRBV3-1 (or the pseudogene TRBV3-2) and J usage is TRBJ1-2; 7 nucleotides match TRBD1. With 2 bases clipped from V and 4 bases from J, the junction kept 10 bases outside the gene matches. The CDR3 is 16 amino acids. From germline, CDR1 is LGHDT and CDR2 YNNKEL (reference sequence). CDR3 nucleotide sequence: TGTGCCAGCAGCCAAAGGGACAGATATTCAAGCTATGGCTACACCTTC. It yields the protein CASSQRDRYSSYGYTF.